This T cell receptor (beta chain) originates from a study of blood T cell repertoires in COVID-19. Overall study: Nucleic acid was either cDNA or gDNA, and it came from T cells, B-cell-depleted T cells, or PBMCs.

This CDR3 has 15 amino acids. The ends lost 5 bases at V and 4 bases at J; junction bases unmatched: 5. In germline, CDR1 is LNHNV, CDR2 YYDKDF (reference sequence). Authors' analysis steps: How many nucleated cells were present was estimated from reference gene primer amplification. The method was immunoSEQ multiplex PCR; TCRdb's version includes in-frame clones alone and lacks a portion of them. For V, J and clone size, that table is used; D and trimming come from the DNA. The sample carries a few hundred thousand clones, about 93% recorded once. The rearrangement uses TRBV15 and TRBJ2-1; 10 nucleotides agree with TRBD1. This sequence originates from a woman in her 30s with COVID-19, enrolled during active disease. Input material: peripheral blood. CDR3 bases: TGTGCCACCAGCGCGCGGACAGGGGGATACAATGAGCAGTTCTTC. Residues: CATSARTGGYNEQFF.